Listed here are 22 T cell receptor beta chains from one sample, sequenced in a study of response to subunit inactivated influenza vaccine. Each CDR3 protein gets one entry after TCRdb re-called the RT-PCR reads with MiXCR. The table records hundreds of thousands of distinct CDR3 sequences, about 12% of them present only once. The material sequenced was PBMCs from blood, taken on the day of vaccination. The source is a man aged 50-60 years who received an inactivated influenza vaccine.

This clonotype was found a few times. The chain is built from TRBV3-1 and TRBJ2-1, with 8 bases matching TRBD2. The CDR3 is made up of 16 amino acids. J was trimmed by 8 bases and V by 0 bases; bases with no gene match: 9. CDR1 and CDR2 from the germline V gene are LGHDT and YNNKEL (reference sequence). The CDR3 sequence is CASSQERGTRMHEQFF. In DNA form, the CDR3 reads TGTGCCAGCAGCCAAGAGAGAGGGACTAGGATGCATGAGCAGTTCTTC.

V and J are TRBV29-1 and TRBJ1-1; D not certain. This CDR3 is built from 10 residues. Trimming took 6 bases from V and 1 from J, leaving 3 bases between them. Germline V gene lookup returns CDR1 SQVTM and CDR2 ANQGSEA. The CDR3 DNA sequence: TGCAGCGTGAAGAACACTGAAGCTTTCTTT. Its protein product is CSVKNTEAFF.

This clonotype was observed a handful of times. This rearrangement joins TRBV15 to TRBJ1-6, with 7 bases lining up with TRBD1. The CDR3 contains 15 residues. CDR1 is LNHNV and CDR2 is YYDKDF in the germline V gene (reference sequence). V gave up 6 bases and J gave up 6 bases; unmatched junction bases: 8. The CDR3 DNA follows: TGTGCCACCAGAACAGGGGCAGGGCTTAATTCACCCCTCCACTTT. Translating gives CATRTGAGLNSPLHF.

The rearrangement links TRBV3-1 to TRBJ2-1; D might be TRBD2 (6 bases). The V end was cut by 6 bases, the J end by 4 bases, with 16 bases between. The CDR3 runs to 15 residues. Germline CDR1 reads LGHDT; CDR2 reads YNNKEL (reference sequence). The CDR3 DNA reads TGTGCCAGCAGTCGACTAGGGATGCAATACAATGAGCAGTTCTTC. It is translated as CASSRLGMQYNEQFF.

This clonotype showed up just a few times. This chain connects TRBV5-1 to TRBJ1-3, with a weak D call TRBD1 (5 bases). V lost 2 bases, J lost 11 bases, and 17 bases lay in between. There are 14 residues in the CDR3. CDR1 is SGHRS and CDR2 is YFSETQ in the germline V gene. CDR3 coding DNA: TGCGCCAGCAGCTTTGCCAGCCAGGGATACGCCATATATTTT. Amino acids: CASSFASQGYAIYF.

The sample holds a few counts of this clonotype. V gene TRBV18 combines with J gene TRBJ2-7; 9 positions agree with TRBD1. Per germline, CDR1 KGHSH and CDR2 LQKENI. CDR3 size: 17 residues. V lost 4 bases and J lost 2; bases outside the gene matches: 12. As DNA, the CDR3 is TGTGCCAGCTCACGGGACAGGGCCAAAACTCCGACCTACGAGCAGTACTTC. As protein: CASSRDRAKTPTYEQYF.

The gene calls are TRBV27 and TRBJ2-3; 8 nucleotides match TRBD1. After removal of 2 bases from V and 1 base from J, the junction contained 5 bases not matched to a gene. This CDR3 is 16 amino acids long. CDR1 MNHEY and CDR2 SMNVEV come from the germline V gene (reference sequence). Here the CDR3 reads CASSLVTGVGTDTQYF. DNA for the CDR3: TGTGCCAGCAGTTTAGTGACAGGGGTGGGCACAGATACGCAGTATTTT.

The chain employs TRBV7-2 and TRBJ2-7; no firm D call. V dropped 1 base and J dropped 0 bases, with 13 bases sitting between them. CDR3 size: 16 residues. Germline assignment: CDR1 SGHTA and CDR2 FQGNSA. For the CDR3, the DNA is TGTGCCAGCAGCTTAGTAGGGAAACCCAACTCCTACGAGCAGTACTTC. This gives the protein CASSLVGKPNSYEQYF.

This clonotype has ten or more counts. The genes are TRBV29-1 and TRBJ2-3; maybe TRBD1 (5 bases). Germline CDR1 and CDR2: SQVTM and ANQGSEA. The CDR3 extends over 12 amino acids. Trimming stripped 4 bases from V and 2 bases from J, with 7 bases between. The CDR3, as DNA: TGCAGCGTTGCCGGACACACAGATACGCAGTATTTT. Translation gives CSVAGHTDTQYF.

CDR3 region: CASSPPGLADYNEQFF. CDR3 nucleotide sequence: TGTGCCAGCTCACCACCGGGACTAGCAGATTACAATGAGCAGTTCTTC. This chain connects TRBV18 to TRBJ2-1; 9 bases line up with TRBD2. The V segment lost 0 bases and the J segment 4 bases; nucleotides outside the gene matches: 4. Germline assignment: CDR1 KGHSH and CDR2 LQKENI. This CDR3 is 16 amino acids long. Filled out from reference TRBV18 and TRBJ2-1, the complete variable domain reads NAGVMQNPRHLVRRRGQEARLRCSPMKGHSHVYWYRQLPEEGLKFMVYLQKENIIDESGMPKERFSAEFPKEGPSILRIQQVVRGDSAAYFCASSPPGLADYNEQFFGPGTRLTVL.

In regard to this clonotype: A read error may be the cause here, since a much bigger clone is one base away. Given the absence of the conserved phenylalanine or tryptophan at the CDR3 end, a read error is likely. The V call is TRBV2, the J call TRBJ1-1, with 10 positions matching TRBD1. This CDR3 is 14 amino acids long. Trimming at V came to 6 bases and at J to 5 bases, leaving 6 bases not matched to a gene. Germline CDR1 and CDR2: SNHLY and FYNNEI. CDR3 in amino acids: CASREDRGGTEAFL. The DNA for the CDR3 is TGTGCCAGCAGAGAGGACAGGGGGGGAACTGAAGCTTTCTTA.

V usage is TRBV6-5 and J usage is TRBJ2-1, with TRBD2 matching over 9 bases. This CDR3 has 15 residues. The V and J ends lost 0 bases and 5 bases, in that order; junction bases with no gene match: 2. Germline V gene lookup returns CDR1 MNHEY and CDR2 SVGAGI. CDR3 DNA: TGTGCCAGCAGTTACTCGACTAGCGGACACAATGAGCAGTTCTTC. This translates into CASSYSTSGHNEQFF.

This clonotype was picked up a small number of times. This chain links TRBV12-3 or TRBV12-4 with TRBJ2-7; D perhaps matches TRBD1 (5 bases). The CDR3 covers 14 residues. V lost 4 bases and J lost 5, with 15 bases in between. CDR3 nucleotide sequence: TGTGCCAGCAGTTATGGACACTCCTTAAACGAGCAGTACTTC. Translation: CASSYGHSLNEQYF.

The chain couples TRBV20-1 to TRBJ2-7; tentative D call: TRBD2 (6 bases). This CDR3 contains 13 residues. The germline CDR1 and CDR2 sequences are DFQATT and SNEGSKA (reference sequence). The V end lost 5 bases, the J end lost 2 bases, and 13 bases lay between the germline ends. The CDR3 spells CSAPGGTAYEQYF. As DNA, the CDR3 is TGCAGTGCTCCCGGGGGTACCGCCTACGAGCAGTACTTC.

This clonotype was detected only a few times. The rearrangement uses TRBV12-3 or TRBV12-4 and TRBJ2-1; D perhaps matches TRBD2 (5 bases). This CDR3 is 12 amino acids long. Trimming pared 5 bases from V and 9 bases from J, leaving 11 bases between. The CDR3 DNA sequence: TGTGCCAGCAGTCGTAGCGTCACTGAGCAGTTCTTC. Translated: CASSRSVTEQFF.

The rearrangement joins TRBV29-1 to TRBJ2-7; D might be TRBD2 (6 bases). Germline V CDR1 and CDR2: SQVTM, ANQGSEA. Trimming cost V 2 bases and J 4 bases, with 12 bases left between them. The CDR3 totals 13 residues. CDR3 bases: TGCAGCGTTGAACTACGACTAGGTTACGAGCAGTACTTC. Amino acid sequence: CSVELRLGYEQYF.

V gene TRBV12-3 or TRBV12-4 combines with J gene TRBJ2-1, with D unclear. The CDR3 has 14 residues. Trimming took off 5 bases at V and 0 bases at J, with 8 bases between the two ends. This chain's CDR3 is CASSPDPSYNEQFF. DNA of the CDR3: TGTGCCAGCAGTCCCGACCCCTCCTACAATGAGCAGTTCTTC.

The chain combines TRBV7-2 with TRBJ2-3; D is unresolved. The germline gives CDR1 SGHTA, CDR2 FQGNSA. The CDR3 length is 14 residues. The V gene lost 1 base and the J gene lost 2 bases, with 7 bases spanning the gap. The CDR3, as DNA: TGTGCCAGCAGCTTAGTTAAGTTCACAGATACGCAGTATTTT. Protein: CASSLVKFTDTQYF.

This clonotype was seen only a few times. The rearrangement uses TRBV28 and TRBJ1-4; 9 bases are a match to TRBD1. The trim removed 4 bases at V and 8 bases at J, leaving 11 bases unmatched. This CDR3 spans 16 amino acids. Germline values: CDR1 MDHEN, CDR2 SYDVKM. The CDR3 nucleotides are TGTGCCAGCAGTTCACCTCCGGGACAGGGAAGGGAAAAACTGTTTTTT. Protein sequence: CASSSPPGQGREKLFF. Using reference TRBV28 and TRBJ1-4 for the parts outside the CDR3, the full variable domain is DVKVTQSSRYLVKRTGEKVFLECVQDMDHENMFWYRQDPGLGLRLIYFSYDVKMKEKGDIPEGYSVSREKKERFSLILESASTNQTSMYLCASSSPPGQGREKLFFGSGTQLSVL.

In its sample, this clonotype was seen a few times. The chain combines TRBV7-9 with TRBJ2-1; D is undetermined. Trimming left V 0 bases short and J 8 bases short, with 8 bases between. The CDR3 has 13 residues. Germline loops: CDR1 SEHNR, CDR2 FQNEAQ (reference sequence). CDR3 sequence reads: CASSLAQKDEQFF. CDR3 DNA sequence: TGTGCCAGCAGCTTAGCACAGAAGGATGAGCAGTTCTTC.

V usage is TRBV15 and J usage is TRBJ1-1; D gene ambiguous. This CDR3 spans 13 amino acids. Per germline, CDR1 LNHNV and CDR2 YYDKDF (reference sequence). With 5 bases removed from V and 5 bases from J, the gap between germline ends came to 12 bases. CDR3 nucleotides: TGTGCCACCAGCGAGACCGTGGGGACTGAAGCTTTCTTT. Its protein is CATSETVGTEAFF.

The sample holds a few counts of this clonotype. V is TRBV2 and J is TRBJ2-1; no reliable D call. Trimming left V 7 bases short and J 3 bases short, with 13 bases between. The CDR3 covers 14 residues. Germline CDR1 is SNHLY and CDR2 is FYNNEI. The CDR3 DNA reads TGTGCCAGCACTGCGGACCCACGCTACAATGAGCAGTTCTTC. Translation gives CASTADPRYNEQFF.